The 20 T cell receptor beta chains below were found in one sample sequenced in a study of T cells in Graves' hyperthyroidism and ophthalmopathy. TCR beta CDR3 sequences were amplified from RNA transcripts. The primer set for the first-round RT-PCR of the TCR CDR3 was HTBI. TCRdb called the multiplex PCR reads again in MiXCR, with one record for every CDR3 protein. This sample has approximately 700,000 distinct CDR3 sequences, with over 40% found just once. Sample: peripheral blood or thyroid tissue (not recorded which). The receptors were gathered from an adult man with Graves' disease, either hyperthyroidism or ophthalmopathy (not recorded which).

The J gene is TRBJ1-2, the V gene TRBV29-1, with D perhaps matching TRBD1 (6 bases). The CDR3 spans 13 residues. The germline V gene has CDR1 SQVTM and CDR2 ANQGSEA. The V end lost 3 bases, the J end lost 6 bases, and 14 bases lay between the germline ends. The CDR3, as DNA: TGCAGCGTTGAGGGGCGACAGGCCGATGGCTACACCTTC. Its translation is CSVEGRQADGYTF.

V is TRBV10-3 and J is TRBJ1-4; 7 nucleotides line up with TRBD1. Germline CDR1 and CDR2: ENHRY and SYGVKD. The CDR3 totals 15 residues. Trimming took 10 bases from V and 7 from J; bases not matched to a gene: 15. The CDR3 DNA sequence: TGTGCCAGCAGGGAGTCGACAGGGTGGTCTGAAAAACTGTTTTTT. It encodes CASRESTGWSEKLFF.

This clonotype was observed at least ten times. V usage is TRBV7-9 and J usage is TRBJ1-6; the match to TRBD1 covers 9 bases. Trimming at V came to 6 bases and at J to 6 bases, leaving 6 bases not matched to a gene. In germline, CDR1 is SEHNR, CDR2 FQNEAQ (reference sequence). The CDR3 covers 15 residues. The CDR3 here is CASREPGQGNSPLHF. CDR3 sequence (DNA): TGTGCCAGCAGGGAACCGGGACAGGGTAATTCACCCCTCCACTTT.

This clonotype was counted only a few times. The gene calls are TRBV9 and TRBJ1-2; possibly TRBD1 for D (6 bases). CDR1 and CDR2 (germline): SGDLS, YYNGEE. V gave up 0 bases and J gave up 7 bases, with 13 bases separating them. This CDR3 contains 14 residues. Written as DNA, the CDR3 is TGTGCCAGCAGCGTAGAGTTACAGGGAGGTGGCTACACCTTC. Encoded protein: CASSVELQGGGYTF.

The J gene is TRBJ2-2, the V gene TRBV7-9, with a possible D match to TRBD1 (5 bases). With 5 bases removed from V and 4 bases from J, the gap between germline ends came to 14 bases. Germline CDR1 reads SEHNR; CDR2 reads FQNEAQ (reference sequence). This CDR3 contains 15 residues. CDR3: CASSPPGQLTGELFF. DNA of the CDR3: TGTGCCAGCAGCCCACCCGGACAACTCACCGGGGAGCTGTTTTTT.

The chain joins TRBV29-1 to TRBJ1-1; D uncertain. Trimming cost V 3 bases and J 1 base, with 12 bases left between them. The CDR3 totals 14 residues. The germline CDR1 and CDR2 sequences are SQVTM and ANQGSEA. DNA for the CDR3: TGCAGCGTTGAGGCTAGCGGACCGAACACTGAAGCTTTCTTT. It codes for CSVEASGPNTEAFF.

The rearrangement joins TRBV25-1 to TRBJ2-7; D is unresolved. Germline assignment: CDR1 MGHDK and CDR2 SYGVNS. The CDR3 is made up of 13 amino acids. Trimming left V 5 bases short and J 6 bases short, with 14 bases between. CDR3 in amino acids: CASSTTYSGEQYF. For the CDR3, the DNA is TGTGCCAGCAGTACGACATACTCGGGCGAGCAGTACTTC.

CDR3 in DNA: TGTGCCACCAGTGACGGGACAGGGGTCTATGGCTACACCTTC. The encoded protein is CATSDGTGVYGYTF. This chain uses TRBV24-1 with TRBJ1-2; TRBD1 aligns across 10 bases. The CDR3 covers 14 residues. The V and J ends lost 4 bases and 4 bases, in that order; junction bases with no gene match: 2. Germline loops: CDR1 KGHDR, CDR2 SFDVKD.

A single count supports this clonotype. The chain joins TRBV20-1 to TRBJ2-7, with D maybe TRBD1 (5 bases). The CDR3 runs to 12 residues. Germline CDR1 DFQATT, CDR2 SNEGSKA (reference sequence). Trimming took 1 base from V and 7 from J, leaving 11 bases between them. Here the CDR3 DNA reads TGCAGTGCTAGAGGACAGCTTGATGAGCAGTACTTC. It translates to CSARGQLDEQYF.

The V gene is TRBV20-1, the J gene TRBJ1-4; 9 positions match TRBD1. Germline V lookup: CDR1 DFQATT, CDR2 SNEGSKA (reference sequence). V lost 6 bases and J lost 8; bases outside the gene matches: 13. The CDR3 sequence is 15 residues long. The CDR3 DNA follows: TGCAGTGCCCCGGGACAGGGCGAAGAACACGAAAAACTGTTTTTT. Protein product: CSAPGQGEEHEKLFF.

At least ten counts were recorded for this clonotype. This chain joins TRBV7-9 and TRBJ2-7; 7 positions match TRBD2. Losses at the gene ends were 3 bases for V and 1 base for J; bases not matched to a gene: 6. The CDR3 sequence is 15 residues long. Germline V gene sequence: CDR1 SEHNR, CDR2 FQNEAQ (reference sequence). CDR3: CASSFPASGSYEQYF. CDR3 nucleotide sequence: TGTGCCAGCAGCTTCCCAGCTAGCGGTTCCTACGAGCAGTACTTC.

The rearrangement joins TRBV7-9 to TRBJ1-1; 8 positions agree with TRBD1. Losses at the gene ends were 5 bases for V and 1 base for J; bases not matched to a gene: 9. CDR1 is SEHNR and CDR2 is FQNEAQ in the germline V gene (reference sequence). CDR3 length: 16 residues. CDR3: CASSTYTGGRNTEAFF. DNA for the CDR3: TGTGCCAGCAGCACCTATACAGGGGGACGGAACACTGAAGCTTTCTTT. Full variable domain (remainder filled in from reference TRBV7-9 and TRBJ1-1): DTGVSQNPRHKITKRGQNVTFRCDPISEHNRLYWYRQTLGQGPEFLTYFQNEAQLEKSRLLSDRFSAERPKGSFSTLEIQRTEQGDSAMYLCASSTYTGGRNTEAFFGQGTRLTVV.

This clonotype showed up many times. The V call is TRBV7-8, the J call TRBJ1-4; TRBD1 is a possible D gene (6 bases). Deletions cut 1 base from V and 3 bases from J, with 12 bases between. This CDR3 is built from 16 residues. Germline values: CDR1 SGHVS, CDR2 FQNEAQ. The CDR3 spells CASSLGPTGPNEKLFF. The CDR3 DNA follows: TGTGCCAGCAGCTTAGGACCGACAGGCCCTAATGAAAAACTGTTTTTT. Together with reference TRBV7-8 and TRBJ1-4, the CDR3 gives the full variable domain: GAGVSQSPRYKVAKRGQDVALRCDPISGHVSLFWYQQALGQGPEFLTYFQNEAQLDKSGLPSDRFFAERPEGSVSTLKIQRTQQEDSAVYLCASSLGPTGPNEKLFFGSGTQLSVL.

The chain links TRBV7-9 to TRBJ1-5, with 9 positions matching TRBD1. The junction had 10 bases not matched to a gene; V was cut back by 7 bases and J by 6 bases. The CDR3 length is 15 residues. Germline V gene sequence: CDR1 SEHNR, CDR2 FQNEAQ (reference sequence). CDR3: CASNGPGQGGQPQHF. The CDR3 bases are TGTGCCAGCAACGGCCCGGGACAGGGAGGTCAGCCCCAGCATTTT.

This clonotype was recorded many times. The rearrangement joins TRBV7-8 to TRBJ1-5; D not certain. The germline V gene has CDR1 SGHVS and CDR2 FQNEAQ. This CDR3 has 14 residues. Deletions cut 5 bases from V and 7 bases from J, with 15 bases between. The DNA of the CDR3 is TGTGCCAGCAGCCGCTCCACGGACGTCCAGCCCCAGCATTTT. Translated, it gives CASSRSTDVQPQHF. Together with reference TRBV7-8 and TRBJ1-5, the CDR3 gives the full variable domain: GAGVSQSPRYKVAKRGQDVALRCDPISGHVSLFWYQQALGQGPEFLTYFQNEAQLDKSGLPSDRFFAERPEGSVSTLKIQRTQQEDSAVYLCASSRSTDVQPQHFGDGTRLSIL.

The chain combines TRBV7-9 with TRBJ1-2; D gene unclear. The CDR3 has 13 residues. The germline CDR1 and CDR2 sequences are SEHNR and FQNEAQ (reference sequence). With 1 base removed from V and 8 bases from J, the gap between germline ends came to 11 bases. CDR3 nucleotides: TGTGCCAGCAGCTTAGAGGTGGTCCTCGGCTACACCTTC. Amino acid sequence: CASSLEVVLGYTF.

CDR3 sequence (DNA): TGCAGCGTTCACGACAGTCGCTATGGCTACACCTTC. This translates into CSVHDSRYGYTF. This rearrangement joins TRBV29-1 to TRBJ1-2; tentatively, D is TRBD1 (5 bases). Between the trimmed V and J ends, which lost 5 bases and 4 bases, there was a span of 11 bases. The CDR3 is 12 amino acids. Germline values: CDR1 SQVTM, CDR2 ANQGSEA.

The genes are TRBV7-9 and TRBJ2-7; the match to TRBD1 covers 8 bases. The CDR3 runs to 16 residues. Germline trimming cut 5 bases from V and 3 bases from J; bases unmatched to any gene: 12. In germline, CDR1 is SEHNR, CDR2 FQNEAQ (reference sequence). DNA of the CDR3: TGTGCCAGCAGCCCTCAGGGGGCTAGGTCTTACTACGAGCAGTACTTC. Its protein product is CASSPQGARSYYEQYF.

The CDR3 reads CASSLVGGFSGANVLTF. The CDR3 nucleotides are TGTGCCAGCAGCTTAGTAGGCGGGTTCTCTGGGGCCAACGTCCTGACTTTC. The chain is built from TRBV7-2 and TRBJ2-6, with D possibly being TRBD2 (5 bases). Germline loops: CDR1 SGHTA, CDR2 FQGNSA. Trimming shortened V by 1 base and J by 0 bases, and 10 bases separated the two germline ends. The CDR3 extends over 17 amino acids.

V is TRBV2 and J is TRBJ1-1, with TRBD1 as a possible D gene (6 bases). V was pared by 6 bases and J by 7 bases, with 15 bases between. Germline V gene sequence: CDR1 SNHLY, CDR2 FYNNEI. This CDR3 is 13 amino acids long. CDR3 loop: CASSLTGTNEAFF. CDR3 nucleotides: TGTGCCAGCAGCCTTACAGGGACTAATGAAGCTTTCTTT.